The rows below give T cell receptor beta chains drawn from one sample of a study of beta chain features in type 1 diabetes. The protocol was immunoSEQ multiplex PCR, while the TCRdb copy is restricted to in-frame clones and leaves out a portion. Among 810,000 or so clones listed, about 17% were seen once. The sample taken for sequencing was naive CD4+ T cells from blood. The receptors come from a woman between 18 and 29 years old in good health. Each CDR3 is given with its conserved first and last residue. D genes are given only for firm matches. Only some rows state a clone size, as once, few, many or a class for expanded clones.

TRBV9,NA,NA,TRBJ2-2,TGTGCCAGCAGCCCCCACACCGGGGAGCTGTTTTTT,CASSPHTGELFF
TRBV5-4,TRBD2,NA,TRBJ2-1,TGTGCCAGCAGCTTCGCGGGGGCCTACAATGAGCAGTTCTTC,CASSFAGAYNEQFF
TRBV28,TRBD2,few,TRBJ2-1,TGTGCCAGCAGTACCTTAGCGGGAGCCCCCCCCAATGAGCAGTTCTTC,CASSTLAGAPPNEQFF
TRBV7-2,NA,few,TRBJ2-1,TGTGCCAGCAGCTCAGATGGCTACAATGAGCAGTTCTTC,CASSSDGYNEQFF
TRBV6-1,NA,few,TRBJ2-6,TGTGCCAGCAAAGCGACGACTGGGGCCAACGTCCTGACTTTC,CASKATTGANVLTF
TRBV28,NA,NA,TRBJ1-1,TGTGCCAGCAGTCTGCAACAGAACACTGAAGCTTTCTTT,CASSLQQNTEAFF
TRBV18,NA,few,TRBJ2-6,TGTGCCAGCTCAAACCCGGGCCCTGGGGCCAACGTCCTGACTTTC,CASSNPGPGANVLTF
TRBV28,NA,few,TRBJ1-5,TGTGCCAGCAGACCAGCAGGGGATCAGCCCCAGCATTTT,CASRPAGDQPQHF
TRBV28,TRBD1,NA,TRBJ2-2,TGTGCCAGCTCGGACAGGGGGCGCTTCGGGGAGCTGTTTTTT,CASSDRGRFGELFF
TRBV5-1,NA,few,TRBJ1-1,TGCGCCAGCAGCTTGTTAGGGGTGAACACTGAAGCTTTCTTT,CASSLLGVNTEAFF
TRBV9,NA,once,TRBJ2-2,TGTGCCAGCAGCGTCGCGACAGCCACGAACACCGGGGAGCTGTTTTTT,CASSVATATNTGELFF
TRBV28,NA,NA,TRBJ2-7,TGTGCCAGCAAGCCGGGCTCCTCCTACGAGCAGTACTTC,CASKPGSSYEQYF
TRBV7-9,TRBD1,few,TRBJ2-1,TGTGCCAGCAGCTCAGACAGGGGTAGCAATGAGCAGTTCTTC,CASSSDRGSNEQFF
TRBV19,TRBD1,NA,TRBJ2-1,TGTGCCAGTAGGCCGGGACAGGCCGCCTCCTACAATGAGCAGTTCTTC,CASRPGQAASYNEQFF
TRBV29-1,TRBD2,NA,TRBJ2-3,TGCAGCGTCGGTCTAGCGGGCACAGATACGCAGTATTTT,CSVGLAGTDTQYF
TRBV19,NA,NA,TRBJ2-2,TGTGCCAGTAGTATGAGAGGAGCCGGGGAGCTGTTTTTT,CASSMRGAGELFF
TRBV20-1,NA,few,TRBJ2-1,TGCAGTGCTAGAGCGGGAAATGAGCAGTTCTTC,CSARAGNEQFF
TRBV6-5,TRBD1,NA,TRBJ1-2,TGTGCCAGCAGCCCCCTAAGGGGGCTCTATGGCTACACCTTC,CASSPLRGLYGYTF
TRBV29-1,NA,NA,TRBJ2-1,TGCAGCGTTGAAGAGGCCCGAAGATACAATGAGCAGTTCTTC,CSVEEARRYNEQFF
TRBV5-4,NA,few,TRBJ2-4,TGTGCCAGCAGCCACGGCTCTTCCAAAAACATTCAGTACTTC,CASSHGSSKNIQYF
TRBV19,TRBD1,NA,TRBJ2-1,TGTGCCAGTAGCAGTCAGGGGGCTTGGTACAATGAGCAGTTCTTC,CASSSQGAWYNEQFF
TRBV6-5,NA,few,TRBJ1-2,TGTGCCAGCACCGCACGGCCGAGGGTACGGGCGGGCTACACCTTC,CASTARPRVRAGYTF
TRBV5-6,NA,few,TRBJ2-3,TGTGCCAGCAGCCCCGACAACACAGATACGCAGTATTTT,CASSPDNTDTQYF
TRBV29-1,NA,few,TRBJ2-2,TGCAGCGTTGTTGGGCAGAGGAACACCGGGGAGCTGTTTTTT,CSVVGQRNTGELFF
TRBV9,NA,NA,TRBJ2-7,TGTGCCAGCAGCGTAGACGCCACCTCCTACGAGCAGTACTTC,CASSVDATSYEQYF
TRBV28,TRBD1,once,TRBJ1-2,TGTGCCACTATAACAGGGGTCGGTAACTATGGCTACACCTTC,CATITGVGNYGYTF
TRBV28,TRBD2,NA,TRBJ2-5,TGTGCCAGCAGTCCTCGGACTAGCGTTGGGACCCAGTACTTC,CASSPRTSVGTQYF
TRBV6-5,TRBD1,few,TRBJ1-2,TGTGCCAGCAGAACCGGGACAGGGATGTATGGCTACACCTTC,CASRTGTGMYGYTF
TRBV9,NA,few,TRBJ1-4,TGTGCCAGCAGCGTAGGTGGGGCCCCCAATGAAAAACTGTTTTTT,CASSVGGAPNEKLFF
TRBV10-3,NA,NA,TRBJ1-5,TGTGCCATCAGTGCGCAGGACACCAAGATCGAACCCCAGCATTTT,CAISAQDTKIEPQHF
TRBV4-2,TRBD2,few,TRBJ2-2,TGTGCCAGCAGCCAAGCTAGCGGGGGAACCGGGGAGCTGTTTTTT,CASSQASGGTGELFF
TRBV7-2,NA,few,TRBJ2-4,TGTGCCAGCAGCTTTAACGCCAAAAACATTCAGTACTTC,CASSFNAKNIQYF
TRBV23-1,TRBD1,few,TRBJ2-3,TGCGCCAGCAGTCAATCTCCGGGACAGGCGTTCGAAGATACGCAGTATTTT,CASSQSPGQAFEDTQYF
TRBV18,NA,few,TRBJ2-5,TGTGCCAGCTCACCCCCTTCCCGGGACTCCCAGTACTTC,CASSPPSRDSQYF
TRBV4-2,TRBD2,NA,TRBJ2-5,TGTGCCAGCAGTCCGGCCTGGGGGGGAGAGACCCAGTACTTC,CASSPAWGGETQYF
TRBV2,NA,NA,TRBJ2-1,TGTGCCAGCAGTGTAATTCGGAATGAGCAGTTCTTC,CASSVIRNEQFF
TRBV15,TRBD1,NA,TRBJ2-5,TGTGCCACCAGCAGAGGGACAGGGTACGAGACCCAGTACTTC,CATSRGTGYETQYF
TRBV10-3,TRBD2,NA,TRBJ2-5,TGTGCCATCAGTGACCCGACTAGCGGGAGGGAGGGGGAGACCCAGTACTTC,CAISDPTSGREGETQYF
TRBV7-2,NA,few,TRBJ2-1,TGTGCCAGCAGCCAAGGATCAGGGTTTAGCAATGAGCAGTTCTTC,CASSQGSGFSNEQFF
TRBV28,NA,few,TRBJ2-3,TGTGCCAGCAGTTACCTCTCGGGGAGGGGGCCAGATACGCAGTATTTT,CASSYLSGRGPDTQYF
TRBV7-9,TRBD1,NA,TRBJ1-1,TGTGCCAGCAGCAGGACCGGGACAGGGGAGAACACTGAAGCTTTCTTT,CASSRTGTGENTEAFF
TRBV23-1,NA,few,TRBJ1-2,TGCGCCAGCAGTCAGCGGAGTCGACATGGCTACACCTTC,CASSQRSRHGYTF
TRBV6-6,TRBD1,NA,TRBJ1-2,TGTGCCAGCAGTTACTCGGGACAGGGGTTTGCTGGCTACACCTTC,CASSYSGQGFAGYTF
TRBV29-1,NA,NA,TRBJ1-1,TGCAGCGTTGCAGGCAGGGAAGAAGCTTTCTTT,CSVAGREEAFF
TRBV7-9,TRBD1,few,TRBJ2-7,TGTGCCAGCAGCTCCGACCGTCCGGGACAGGGGCTCTACGAGCAGTACTTC,CASSSDRPGQGLYEQYF
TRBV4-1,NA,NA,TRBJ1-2,TGCGCCAGCAGCCAAGATCCGGGGAAGTCAGCCTATGGCTACACCTTC,CASSQDPGKSAYGYTF
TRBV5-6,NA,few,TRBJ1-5,TGTGCCAGCAGCTTTTCAATGGGTCAGCCCCAGCATTTT,CASSFSMGQPQHF
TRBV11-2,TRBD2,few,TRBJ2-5,TGTGCCAGCAGCTTCCGGGAGGGGGAGACCCAGTACTTC,CASSFREGETQYF
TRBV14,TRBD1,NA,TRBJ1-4,TGTGCCAGCAGCCAAGCCTTTCCAGGGGGTCATGAAAAACTGTTTTTT,CASSQAFPGGHEKLFF